The next 13 T cell receptor beta chains were all read from a single sample in a study of blood T cell repertoires in COVID-19. Measured with immunoSEQ multiplex PCR; TCRdb has only the in-frame clones, and not every one. The sample shows 93,000 or so clones, roughly 90% of them seen only once. The sample consisted of peripheral blood. The receptor source for this set is a woman aged 60-75 years with acute or convalescent COVID-19.

This sequence joins TRBV9 and TRBJ2-5; tentative D call: TRBD1 (5 bases). The germline V gene encodes CDR1 SGDLS and CDR2 YYNGEE. Trimming left V 2 bases short and J 2 bases short, with 16 bases between. CDR3 length equals 16 residues. The CDR3 loop is CASSVTPRTTQETQYF. In DNA form, the CDR3 reads TGTGCCAGCAGCGTCACACCTAGGACAACTCAAGAGACCCAGTACTTC.

This rearrangement joins TRBV7-9 to TRBJ2-1; TRBD2 agrees at 7 bases. V shed 2 bases, J shed 7 bases, and the junction held 8 bases outside the gene matches. The CDR3 has 15 residues. In germline, CDR1 is SEHNR, CDR2 FQNEAQ (reference sequence). In DNA form, the CDR3 reads TGTGCCAGCAGCTTAAGAACGGGAGGTAGTAATGAGCAGTTCTTC. Residues: CASSLRTGGSNEQFF.

The chain links TRBV28 to TRBJ1-2, with TRBD1 matching 7 bases. CDR1 is MDHEN, CDR2 SYDVKM, per germline. CDR3 length: 14 amino acids. V trimming: 6 bases; J trimming: 7 bases; junction bases outside the gene matches: 11. The CDR3 DNA reads as TGTGCCAGCAGCCTGGGACAGTCCCTGACTGGCTACACCTTC. It is translated as CASSLGQSLTGYTF.

V is TRBV30 and J is TRBJ1-1; D gene uncertain. The germline V and J ends were trimmed by 5 bases and 2 bases, with 9 bases remaining between them. CDR1 is GTSNPN, CDR2 SVGIG, per germline (reference sequence). The CDR3 extends over 12 amino acids. In nucleotides, the CDR3 is TGTGCCTGGGAGTCAGGTAACACTGAAGCTTTCTTT. This translates into CAWESGNTEAFF.

The CDR3 protein is CASSSSWRGPTNEKLFF. For the CDR3, the DNA is TGTGCCAGCAGCTCATCCTGGAGGGGACCGACTAATGAAAAACTGTTTTTT. The chain links TRBV11-3 to TRBJ1-4, with a tentative D call TRBD1 (5 bases). Germline V gene lookup returns CDR1 SGHNT and CDR2 YENEEA. V lost 4 bases to trimming and J lost 2 bases, with 17 bases between them. CDR3 length equals 17 residues.

The V call is TRBV5-4, the J call TRBJ2-5, with unresolved D. The CDR3 runs to 15 residues. Germline lookup yields CDR1 SGHNT and CDR2 YYREEE (reference sequence). V was clipped by 0 bases and J by 2 bases, with 11 bases between them. The CDR3 DNA follows: TGTGCCAGCAGCTTGGCCCTTTCAGCGCAAGAGACCCAGTACTTC. Its protein is CASSLALSAQETQYF.

The gene calls are TRBV7-3 and TRBJ1-1; D not resolved. The CDR3 is made up of 14 amino acids. V was shortened by 2 bases and J by 1 base, with 8 bases between the two germline ends. CDR1 is SGHTA and CDR2 is FQGTGA in the germline V gene. The CDR3 nucleotides are TGTGCCAGCAGCTTAGAGGGTCCGAACACTGAAGCTTTCTTT. Protein sequence: CASSLEGPNTEAFF.

The gene calls are TRBV2 and TRBJ2-1; tentatively, D is TRBD1 (6 bases). Germline values: CDR1 SNHLY, CDR2 FYNNEI. V shed 4 bases and J shed 3 bases, with 13 bases lying between them. This CDR3 is built from 15 residues. This CDR3 reads CASSAPQGNYNEQFF. In nucleotides, the CDR3 is TGTGCCAGCAGTGCACCACAGGGAAACTACAATGAGCAGTTCTTC.

The chain uses TRBV29-1 and TRBJ2-6, with 7 bases matching TRBD1. Germline V gene lookup returns CDR1 SQVTM and CDR2 ANQGSEA. The CDR3 sequence is 14 residues long. V gave up 7 bases and J gave up 3 bases; unmatched junction bases: 6. Written as DNA, the CDR3 is TGCAGCGCCGTGACAGGGAGTGGGGCCAACGTCCTGACTTTC. Its protein product is CSAVTGSGANVLTF.

This chain joins TRBV28 and TRBJ2-1; 8 positions agree with TRBD2. Germline assignment: CDR1 MDHEN and CDR2 SYDVKM. This CDR3 contains 16 residues. Trimming removed 4 bases from V and 1 base from J; junction bases left unmatched: 6. The CDR3 region has the DNA TGTGCCAGCAGTTACGGGAGGGCCGGGTCCTACAATGAGCAGTTCTTC. It is translated as CASSYGRAGSYNEQFF.

The V and J genes are TRBV6-5 and TRBJ2-1, with 8 bases lining up with TRBD2. The CDR3 is 16 residues long. Trimming at V came to 0 bases and at J to 6 bases, leaving 7 bases not matched to a gene. CDR1 MNHEY and CDR2 SVGAGI come from the germline V gene. In nucleotides, the CDR3 is TGTGCCAGCAGTTACTCGACCGCGGGAGGAGGCAATGAGCAGTTCTTC. It yields the protein CASSYSTAGGGNEQFF.

The gene calls are TRBV24-1 and TRBJ2-7, with D possibly matching TRBD2 (6 bases). The CDR3 runs 14 residues. The V gene lost 7 bases and the J gene lost 7 bases, with 19 bases spanning the gap. The germline CDR1 and CDR2 sequences are KGHDR and SFDVKD. CDR3 residues: CATRSGGESAEQYF. In DNA form, the CDR3 reads TGTGCCACCAGATCTGGAGGGGAATCGGCAGAGCAGTACTTC.

V usage is TRBV6-5 and J usage is TRBJ2-3; a possible D gene is TRBD2 (6 bases). This CDR3 contains 15 residues. Germline V gene lookup returns CDR1 MNHEY and CDR2 SVGAGI. Deletions cut 3 bases from V and 0 bases from J, with 10 bases between. CDR3 in amino acids: CASSYLGGSTDTQYF. DNA for the CDR3: TGTGCCAGCAGTTATCTCGGGGGAAGCACAGATACGCAGTATTTT.